This entry lists 23 T cell receptor beta chains sequenced from one sample in a study of T cells in Graves' hyperthyroidism and ophthalmopathy (dated by TCRdb to the late 2010s). The library was generated by multiplex PCR. TCRdb shows the sequencer as Illumina HiSeq 2000. Amplification of TCR beta CDR3 regions was carried out from RNA transcripts. The first round of RT-PCR for the TCR CDR3 was performed with the HTBI primer set and the Qiagen OneStep RT-PCR kit. The public sequencing data were trimmed at Q25 with fastp and processed into clonotypes with MiXCR by TCRdb, which kept only in-frame beta chains. CDR3 protein sequences are deduplicated, and each keeps its most common genes and DNA. For this sample the table gives about 180,000 distinct CDR3 sequences, of which about 9.4% were detected only once. Roughly a fifth of the sample lies in the top ten. Source material: blood. These receptors all come from a woman aged 18-35 years with Graves' hyperthyroidism that later progressed to Graves' ophthalmopathy.

This clonotype was detected many times. This chain connects TRBV15 to TRBJ2-7, with a weak D call TRBD1 (8 bases). The CDR3 is 16 residues long. CDR1 is LNHNV, CDR2 YYDKDF, per germline (reference sequence). The V end lost 1 base, the J end lost 2 bases, and 15 bases lay between the germline ends. As DNA, the CDR3 is TGTGCCACCAGCAGAGTCAAAACAGGGGGGGCCTACGAGCAGTACTTC. Its protein product is CATSRVKTGGAYEQYF.

The chain combines TRBV10-3 with TRBJ2-2; D ambiguous. Trimming removed 6 bases from V and 5 bases from J, with 13 bases in between. This CDR3 is 14 amino acids long. The germline CDR1 and CDR2 sequences are ENHRY and SYGVKD. DNA for the CDR3: TGTGCCATCAGCTCCAAGGACCTAACCGGGGAGCTGTTTTTT. Protein sequence: CAISSKDLTGELFF.

This clonotype was seen at least ten times. The genes are TRBV19 and TRBJ2-2; TRBD1 or TRBD2 may be the D gene (7 bases each). The CDR3 totals 17 residues. V lost 8 bases and J lost 1, with 20 bases in between. Germline CDR1 and CDR2: LNHDA and SQIVND (reference sequence). The CDR3 loop is CASRRQGGVGNTGELFF. Written as DNA, the CDR3 is TGTGCCAGTCGAAGACAGGGAGGGGTTGGGAACACCGGGGAGCTGTTTTTT.

This clonotype was detected ten times or more. The rearrangement joins TRBV12-5 to TRBJ2-1; 8 positions match TRBD2. The CDR3 loop spans 17 amino acids. V shed 1 base and J 6 bases; nucleotides not matched to a gene: 11. Germline lookup yields CDR1 LGHNT and CDR2 FRNRAP. The CDR3 DNA reads as TGTGCTAGTGGTTTGGCGACGAGCGGGAGAGGGGCCAATGAGCAGTTCTTC. It yields the protein CASGLATSGRGANEQFF.

This clonotype was counted at least ten times. The rearrangement uses TRBV5-1 and TRBJ2-1, with 13 bases matching TRBD2. The CDR3 has 16 residues. V gave up 4 bases and J gave up 9 bases; unmatched junction bases: 10. Germline assignment: CDR1 SGHRS and CDR2 YFSETQ. The CDR3 loop reads CASSAGTSGMRGEQFF. CDR3 DNA: TGCGCCAGCAGCGCGGGGACTAGCGGGATGAGGGGTGAGCAGTTCTTC.

This clonotype was counted at least ten times. This chain uses TRBV5-6 with TRBJ1-1; 7 bases line up with TRBD1. Trimming at V came to 1 base and at J to 0 bases, leaving 0 bases not matched to a gene. CDR1 SGHDT and CDR2 YYEEEE come from the germline V gene. CDR3 length equals 14 residues. CDR3 DNA sequence: TGTGCCAGCAGCTTGCAGGGGGTGAACACTGAAGCTTTCTTT. This sequence encodes CASSLQGVNTEAFF.

This clonotype was seen at least ten times. In DNA form, the CDR3 reads TGTGCCAGCAGTGAAGATGTAGGCTCCTACAATGAGCAGTTCTTC. This sequence encodes CASSEDVGSYNEQFF. The J gene is TRBJ2-1, the V gene TRBV6-1, with D uncertain. V was cut by 1 base and J by 0 bases, with 7 bases left in between. The germline V gene encodes CDR1 MNHNS and CDR2 SASEGT. This CDR3 is 15 amino acids long.

J is TRBJ2-3 and V is TRBV7-3; no reliable D call. The CDR3 is made up of 13 amino acids. CDR1 is SGHTA, CDR2 FQGTGA, per germline. V shed 3 bases and J shed 7 bases, with 11 bases lying between them. The CDR3 coding sequence is TGTGCCAGCAGCTTGTCTAAGTGGAATACGCAGTATTTT. It specifies CASSLSKWNTQYF.

This clonotype was counted many times. The chain has TRBV5-1 and TRBJ2-7, with 9 bases matching TRBD2. From germline, CDR1 is SGHRS and CDR2 YFSETQ. V lost 3 bases, J lost 5 bases, and 3 bases stayed unmatched. This CDR3 comprises 13 residues. In DNA, the CDR3 is TGCGCCAGCAGCTCCGGACTAGCGAACGAGCAGTACTTC. Amino acid sequence: CASSSGLANEQYF. Based on the CDR3 plus reference TRBV5-1 and TRBJ2-7, the full variable domain is KAGVTQTPRYLIKTRGQQVTLSCSPISGHRSVSWYQQTPGQGLQFLFEYFSETQRNKGNFPGRFSGRQFSNSRSEMNVSTLELGDSALYLCASSSGLANEQYFGPGTRLTVT.

This chain links TRBV3-1 with TRBJ2-7, with D possibly matching TRBD2 (6 bases). The CDR3 totals 15 residues. In germline, CDR1 is LGHDT, CDR2 YNNKEL (reference sequence). V lost 0 bases, J lost 6 bases, and 15 bases lay in between. CDR3 bases: TGTGCCAGCAGCCAAGATCTGACTAGAGGAGGCGAGCAGTACTTC. Amino acid sequence: CASSQDLTRGGEQYF.

This clonotype was detected ten times or more. The J gene is TRBJ2-7, the V gene TRBV4-2; no firm D call. The CDR3 has 15 amino acids. Between the trimmed V and J ends, which lost 1 base and 6 bases, there was a span of 16 bases. The germline gives CDR1 LGHNA, CDR2 YNFKEQ. The CDR3 spells CASSQVGQEKGEQYF. CDR3 nucleotide sequence: TGTGCCAGCAGCCAAGTTGGTCAGGAAAAAGGCGAGCAGTACTTC.

Many counts were recorded for this clonotype. This chain joins TRBV11-2 and TRBJ2-1; 8 bases fit TRBD1. The J segment lost 7 bases and the V segment lost 4 bases, leaving 9 bases of the junction unmatched. This CDR3 is built from 15 residues. Germline loops: CDR1 SGHAT, CDR2 FQNNGV. CDR3 DNA sequence: TGTGCCAGCAGCTCGGGGCAGGGGGCAAGGAATGAGCAGTTCTTC. It is translated as CASSSGQGARNEQFF. Variable domain in full (rest from reference TRBV11-2 and TRBJ2-1): EAGVAQSPRYKIIEKRQSVAFWCNPISGHATLYWYQQILGQGPKLLIQFQNNGVVDDSQLPKDRFSAERLKGVDSTLKIQPAKLEDSAVYLCASSSGQGARNEQFFGPGTRLTVL.

For this clonotype: A much larger clone differs from this one at a single base, so this may be a read error. Since no conserved phenylalanine or tryptophan closes the CDR3, a read error is the likely cause. The genes are TRBV5-6 and TRBJ1-5; D gene uncertain. The germline CDR1 and CDR2 sequences are SGHDT and YYEEEE. Deletions cut 0 bases from V and 3 bases from J, with 7 bases between. This CDR3 has 14 amino acids. The CDR3 is CASSLDGFNQPQHI. The CDR3 nucleotides are TGTGCCAGCAGCTTGGACGGATTCAATCAGCCCCAGCATATT.

In this sample, this clonotype turned up a few times. The chain combines TRBV6-2 or TRBV6-3 with TRBJ1-2; D is undetermined. There are 14 residues in the CDR3. Trimming took off 3 bases at V and 8 bases at J, with 16 bases between the two ends. Germline V gives CDR1 MNHEY, CDR2 SVGEGT. The CDR3 DNA reads as TGTGCCAGCAGTTATGTTAACCTCGGAACGGGCTACACCTTC. Translation: CASSYVNLGTGYTF.

This clonotype was seen repeatedly, ten times or more. V usage is TRBV14 and J usage is TRBJ2-5; TRBD2 aligns across 14 bases. CDR1 and CDR2 (germline): SGHDN, FVKESK. The CDR3 loop spans 15 amino acids. J lost 5 bases, V lost 3 bases, and 2 bases had no gene match. The DNA for the CDR3 is TGTGCCAGCAGCCAGGGACTAGCGGGAGCGGAGACCCAGTACTTC. This codes for CASSQGLAGAETQYF.

Many counts were recorded for this clonotype. The chain has TRBV27 and TRBJ2-1; TRBD2 agrees at 9 bases. Trimming took 3 bases from V and 2 from J; bases not matched to a gene: 2. Germline values: CDR1 MNHEY, CDR2 SMNVEV (reference sequence). CDR3 length: 15 residues. CDR3 loop: CASSFSGGPYNEQFF. The CDR3 bases are TGTGCCAGCAGTTTTAGCGGGGGCCCCTACAATGAGCAGTTCTTC.

This clonotype showed up many times. V usage is TRBV6-1 and J usage is TRBJ2-2; maybe TRBD1 (6 bases). Germline assignment: CDR1 MNHNS and CDR2 SASEGT. V was pared by 5 bases and J by 0 bases, with 16 bases between. CDR3 length equals 17 residues. The CDR3 sequence is CASSHELPGANTGELFF. Here the CDR3 DNA reads TGTGCCAGCAGTCACGAGTTGCCAGGGGCGAACACCGGGGAGCTGTTTTTT.

The V and J genes are TRBV5-6 and TRBJ2-3, with D perhaps TRBD2 (6 bases). This CDR3 is built from 16 residues. Trimming took 0 bases from V and 0 from J, leaving 11 bases between them. Germline V CDR1 and CDR2: SGHDT, YYEEEE. The CDR3 DNA sequence: TGTGCCAGCAGCTTGGACCCCGGGGGAAGCACAGATACGCAGTATTTT. Amino acids: CASSLDPGGSTDTQYF.

This clonotype was seen ten or more times. V is TRBV7-9 and J is TRBJ1-1, with no clear D. Per the germline V gene, CDR1 is SEHNR and CDR2 is FQNEAQ (reference sequence). The CDR3 covers 12 residues. V was shortened by 4 bases and J by 5 bases, with 8 bases between the two germline ends. CDR3 in DNA: TGTGCCAGCAGCTCCCCGTGGACTGAAGCTTTCTTT. Its translation is CASSSPWTEAFF.

There are many counts of this clonotype. The rearrangement links TRBV6-2 or TRBV6-3 to TRBJ2-5; D is possibly TRBD1 or TRBD2 (5 bases each). Germline CDR1 and CDR2: MNHEY and SVGEGT. Trimming took off 3 bases at V and 0 bases at J, with 14 bases between the two ends. The CDR3 is made up of 16 amino acids. The CDR3 here is CASSYGLGQNQETQYF. DNA of the CDR3: TGTGCCAGCAGTTATGGACTGGGGCAAAACCAAGAGACCCAGTACTTC.

This clonotype showed up many times. The chain recombines TRBV9 with TRBJ2-5; 8 bases line up with TRBD1. The CDR3 has 15 amino acids. The germline gives CDR1 SGDLS, CDR2 YYNGEE. J gave up 5 bases and V 0 bases, and 6 bases lay outside the gene matches. The CDR3, as DNA: TGTGCCAGCAGCGTAGTCACAGGGGGATGGGAGACCCAGTACTTC. Encoded protein: CASSVVTGGWETQYF.

Many counts were recorded for this clonotype. The chain couples TRBV11-2 to TRBJ1-2; 9 bases map to TRBD1. V shed 5 bases, J shed 8 bases, and the junction held 12 bases outside the gene matches. The CDR3 runs 15 residues. Germline V gene data show CDR1 as SGHAT and CDR2 as FQNNGV. CDR3 loop: CASSPARDREDGYTF. The CDR3 DNA sequence: TGTGCCAGCAGCCCAGCTAGGGACAGGGAGGACGGCTACACCTTC.

This clonotype appeared many times. This chain links TRBV4-2 with TRBJ2-5; TRBD1 aligns across 10 bases. CDR1 LGHNA and CDR2 YNFKEQ come from the germline V gene. The CDR3 runs 15 residues. Trimming at V came to 5 bases and at J to 4 bases, leaving 7 bases not matched to a gene. The CDR3 is CASSSDRGRRETQYF. CDR3 bases: TGTGCCAGCAGCTCAGACAGGGGGCGCCGAGAGACCCAGTACTTC.